What follows are 32 T cell receptor beta chains derived from one specimen sequenced in a study of cytomegalovirus exposure and HLA in healthy donors. 13 Jbeta primers and 60 Vbeta primers were used for the PCR. Clones were read by immunoSEQ multiplex PCR, and TCRdb kept only the in-frame ones, dropping some. The repertoire holds over 100,000 clones, 65% to 80% seen once, with around 4.8% in the top ten. Specimen: PBMCs. All receptors come from a young man in good health and CMV-seropositive.

This clone appeared a few times. J is TRBJ2-7 and V is TRBV4-1; no reliable D call. Germline-derived CDR1 and CDR2 are MGHRA and YSYEKL. With 2 bases removed from V and 3 bases from J, the gap between germline ends came to 8 bases. CDR3 size: 13 residues. The CDR3 nucleotides are TGCGCCAGCAGCCAACAACTGAGCTACGAGCAGTACTTC. Translated, it gives CASSQQLSYEQYF.

The chain couples TRBV19 to TRBJ1-2; D is unclear. CDR1 is LNHDA, CDR2 SQIVND, per germline (reference sequence). The CDR3 consists of 12 residues. Trimming shortened V by 9 bases and J by 4 bases, and 12 bases separated the two germline ends. In DNA, the CDR3 is TGTGCCAGCAGCGACGTTGGCTATGGCTACACCTTC. Amino acid sequence: CASSDVGYGYTF.

This chain links TRBV10-1 with TRBJ2-7, with D possibly matching TRBD1 (6 bases). Trimming pared 5 bases from V and 6 bases from J, leaving 14 bases between. This CDR3 comprises 13 residues. Germline V gives CDR1 WNHNN, CDR2 SYGVQD (reference sequence). The CDR3 coding sequence is TGCGCCAGCAGTAATCAGGGGCAGGGCGAGCAGTACTTC. The encoded protein is CASSNQGQGEQYF.

The chain links TRBV11-3 to TRBJ2-5, with a tentative D call TRBD2 (8 bases). CDR1 SGHNT and CDR2 YENEEA come from the germline V gene. V was cut by 4 bases and J by 5 bases, with 17 bases left in between. This CDR3 is 15 amino acids long. The chain's CDR3 is CASSSRTSRGETQYF. The CDR3 DNA follows: TGTGCCAGCAGCTCCAGGACTAGCAGGGGGGAGACCCAGTACTTC.

The rearrangement joins TRBV6-1 to TRBJ2-3; TRBD1 matches at 7 bases. The germline gives CDR1 MNHNS, CDR2 SASEGT. The CDR3 runs 16 residues. V lost 1 base to trimming and J lost 3 bases; unmatched junction nucleotides: 7. CDR3: CASSEVYRGNTDTQYF. The CDR3 DNA sequence: TGTGCCAGCAGTGAAGTTTACAGGGGAAATACAGATACGCAGTATTTT.

The rearrangement uses TRBV28 and TRBJ2-2, with 7 bases aligning to TRBD2. V lost 6 bases and J lost 8; bases outside the gene matches: 12. The CDR3 length is 15 residues. Germline V gene data show CDR1 as MDHEN and CDR2 as SYDVKM. CDR3 region: CASRPSGERGGELFF. The CDR3 nucleotides read TGTGCCAGCAGGCCATCCGGGGAGCGGGGAGGGGAGCTGTTTTTT.

This chain joins TRBV19 and TRBJ1-2; D perhaps matches TRBD1 (6 bases). V lost 5 bases to trimming and J lost 1 base, with 8 bases between them. This CDR3 has 13 amino acids. Germline V gene sequence: CDR1 LNHDA, CDR2 SQIVND (reference sequence). CDR3 coding DNA: TGTGCCAGTAGTCCGGACAGTAACTATGGCTACACCTTC. Translated: CASSPDSNYGYTF. Full variable domain (missing parts from reference TRBV19 and TRBJ1-2): DGGITQSPKYLFRKEGQNVTLSCEQNLNHDAMYWYRQDPGQGLRLIYYSQIVNDFQKGDIAEGYSVSREKKESFPLTVTSAQKNPTAFYLCASSPDSNYGYTFGSGTRLTVV.

The chain combines TRBV5-6 with TRBJ2-5; 8 bases fit TRBD1. The DNA end lines up better with TRBJ2-7; the J call may be wrong. The CDR3 length is 15 residues. Germline CDR1 SGHDT, CDR2 YYEEEE. The CDR3 loop reads CASSQSARGLNEQYF. CDR3 DNA: TGTGCCAGCAGCCAGTCAGCCAGGGGGCTTAACGAGCAGTACTTC.

The rearrangement joins TRBV5-4 to TRBJ2-3, with D possibly matching TRBD1 (5 bases). Trimming cost V 4 bases and J 4 bases, with 16 bases left between them. The CDR3 sequence is 15 residues long. Germline V gene lookup returns CDR1 SGHNT and CDR2 YYREEE (reference sequence). The CDR3 loop reads CASSVGAVAADTQYF. In DNA, the CDR3 is TGTGCCAGCAGCGTAGGGGCGGTAGCTGCAGATACGCAGTATTTT.

V usage is TRBV10-3 and J usage is TRBJ2-7, with 10 bases identical to TRBD1. The germline CDR1 and CDR2 sequences are ENHRY and SYGVKD. V gave up 8 bases and J gave up 3 bases; unmatched junction bases: 10. The CDR3 has 15 residues. The CDR3 DNA reads as TGTGCCATCCGAACCGGGACAGGGGCATACTACGAGCAGTACTTC. This translates into CAIRTGTGAYYEQYF.

The chain uses TRBV4-3 and TRBJ2-1, with 9 bases fitting TRBD2. Looked up from germline, CDR1 is LGHNA and CDR2 is YSLEER. The V gene end was trimmed by 3 bases and the J gene end by 2 bases; junction bases not matched to a gene: 5. The CDR3 loop spans 16 amino acids. The CDR3 DNA reads TGCGCCAGCAGCCAGGAGCTAGCGGGGCCCTACAATGAGCAGTTCTTC. The encoded protein is CASSQELAGPYNEQFF.

This clone was found once. The chain uses TRBV4-1 and TRBJ2-1; 14 bases are a match to TRBD2. The CDR3 loop spans 16 amino acids. With V trimmed by 4 bases and J by 10 bases, 9 bases remained unmatched. Per the germline V gene, CDR1 is MGHRA and CDR2 is YSYEKL. The CDR3, as DNA: TGCGCCAGCAGCCCAGGGACTAGCGGGAGCCTAAAGGAGCAGTTCTTC. Protein sequence: CASSPGTSGSLKEQFF.

The V gene is TRBV9, the J gene TRBJ1-2, with a tentative D call TRBD1 (5 bases). This CDR3 region has 14 residues. V dropped 4 bases and J dropped 3 bases, with 13 bases sitting between them. Germline loops: CDR1 SGDLS, CDR2 YYNGEE. The CDR3, as DNA: TGTGCCAGCAGCCCCACGTTGACAGACTATGGCTACACCTTC. Its protein is CASSPTLTDYGYTF.

This clone was found once. The CDR3 region is CASSWARVGGADTQYF. As DNA, the CDR3 is TGCGCCAGCAGCTGGGCAAGGGTCGGGGGGGCAGATACGCAGTATTTT. The rearrangement joins TRBV5-1 to TRBJ2-3, with TRBD2 matching 8 bases. The V segment lost 3 bases and the J segment 4 bases; nucleotides outside the gene matches: 10. The germline gives CDR1 SGHRS, CDR2 YFSETQ. CDR3 length: 16 amino acids.

J is TRBJ2-7 and V is TRBV9; 7 nucleotides match TRBD1. The CDR3 extends over 14 amino acids. Germline lookup yields CDR1 SGDLS and CDR2 YYNGEE. Unmatched junction bases numbered 6, after V lost 4 bases and J lost 2 bases. The CDR3 bases are TGTGCCAGCAGCCCCACGGGACAGCCCTACGAGCAGTACTTC. Translation: CASSPTGQPYEQYF.

The J gene is TRBJ2-5, the V gene TRBV11-2, with 10 bases lining up with TRBD2. Germline trimming cut 6 bases from V and 5 bases from J; bases unmatched to any gene: 9. CDR3 length: 15 amino acids. Germline V CDR1 and CDR2: SGHAT, FQNNGV. The chain's CDR3 is CASRVSGGAWETQYF. The DNA of the CDR3 is TGTGCCAGCAGGGTGAGCGGGGGGGCCTGGGAGACCCAGTACTTC.

This chain links TRBV9 with TRBJ1-3; maybe TRBD1 (5 bases). This CDR3 has 12 amino acids. Trimming stripped 3 bases from V and 4 bases from J, with 5 bases between. The germline gives CDR1 SGDLS, CDR2 YYNGEE. Here the CDR3 DNA reads TGTGCCAGCAGCGGACAGGGAAACACCATATATTTT. Amino acids: CASSGQGNTIYF. The full variable domain, its missing parts supplied by reference TRBV9 and TRBJ1-3, is DSGVTQTPKHLITATGQRVTLRCSPRSGDLSVYWYQQSLDQGLQFLIQYYNGEERAKGNILERFSAQQFPDLHSELNLSSLELGDSALYFCASSGQGNTIYFGEGSWLTVV.

This clone was counted between two and nine times. J is TRBJ1-2 and V is TRBV11-1; 8 bases align to TRBD1. This CDR3 region has 16 residues. V lost 4 bases to trimming and J lost 3 bases; unmatched junction nucleotides: 10. In germline, CDR1 is SGHAT, CDR2 FQDESV (reference sequence). The CDR3 loop reads CASSSPLQTGDYGYTF. The CDR3 DNA reads as TGTGCCAGCAGCTCTCCCCTCCAGACAGGGGACTATGGCTACACCTTC.

This chain connects TRBV28 to TRBJ1-5; TRBD1 might be the D (6 bases). V lost 8 bases and J 5 bases, leaving 13 bases between the germline ends. This CDR3 spans 13 amino acids. Per germline, CDR1 MDHEN and CDR2 SYDVKM. The CDR3 here is CASHTGIDQPQHF. In nucleotides, the CDR3 is TGTGCCAGCCACACAGGGATCGATCAGCCCCAGCATTTT.

The chain links TRBV5-1 to TRBJ1-6; TRBD1 matches 7 bases. V was pared by 5 bases and J by 2 bases, with 4 bases of the junction left unmatched. The germline CDR1 and CDR2 sequences are SGHRS and YFSETQ. This CDR3 contains 15 residues. The CDR3 bases are TGCGCCAGCAGTTATGACAGGGCCTATAATTCACCCCTCCACTTT. It specifies CASSYDRAYNSPLHF.

The chain links TRBV11-2 to TRBJ1-3; 7 bases match TRBD1. V lost 5 bases to trimming and J lost 2 bases; unmatched junction nucleotides: 6. The CDR3 is made up of 15 amino acids. Germline lookup yields CDR1 SGHAT and CDR2 FQNNGV. The CDR3 bases are TGTGCCAGCAGCCCGAGAAGGGGGCCTGGAAACACCATATATTTT. As protein: CASSPRRGPGNTIYF.

This chain joins TRBV10-3 and TRBJ2-2; D is unclear. CDR1 and CDR2 (germline): ENHRY, SYGVKD. CDR3 length equals 16 residues. V was trimmed by 4 bases and J by 2 bases, leaving 14 bases between them. The CDR3 DNA reads as TGTGCCATCAGTGCTCTCGAACATTCTAACACCGGGGAGCTGTTTTTT. This gives the protein CAISALEHSNTGELFF.

The V and J genes are TRBV5-4 and TRBJ1-5; D is unclear. This CDR3 has 13 amino acids. Germline V gene sequence: CDR1 SGHNT, CDR2 YYREEE (reference sequence). V gave up 2 bases and J gave up 6 bases, with 9 bases separating them. DNA of the CDR3: TGTGCCAGCAGCTTAACGGGAATTCAGCCCCAGCATTTT. Amino acids: CASSLTGIQPQHF.

V is TRBV5-6 and J is TRBJ2-3, with TRBD2 identical over 12 bases. V gave up 0 bases and J gave up 4 bases; unmatched junction bases: 9. The CDR3 loop spans 18 amino acids. Looked up from germline, CDR1 is SGHDT and CDR2 is YYEEEE. CDR3 protein: CASSLEPGLAGPADTQYF. In nucleotides, the CDR3 is TGTGCCAGCAGCTTGGAGCCGGGACTAGCGGGTCCCGCAGATACGCAGTATTTT.

The genes are TRBV4-2 and TRBJ1-3; no clear D gene. CDR3 size: 14 residues. Trimming removed 8 bases from V and 4 bases from J, with 15 bases in between. CDR1 and CDR2 (germline): LGHNA, YNFKEQ. The CDR3 is CASLNSRSGNTIYF. The CDR3 DNA follows: TGTGCCAGCCTGAATTCACGGAGCGGAAACACCATATATTTT.

The gene calls are TRBV6-5 and TRBJ1-5; D is possibly TRBD1 (6 bases). The CDR3 is 15 residues long. V lost 2 bases and J lost 3, with 11 bases in between. CDR1 MNHEY and CDR2 SVGAGI come from the germline V gene. This chain's CDR3 is CASSYPTGPNQPQHF. CDR3 sequence (DNA): TGTGCCAGCAGTTACCCGACAGGTCCCAATCAGCCCCAGCATTTT.

This CDR3 is CASSQGAGEGGYEQYF. The CDR3 region has the DNA TGTGCCAGCAGCCAAGGGGCAGGGGAGGGGGGCTACGAGCAGTACTTC. This chain joins TRBV4-2 and TRBJ2-7; tentatively, D is TRBD2 (7 bases). The V end lost 1 base, the J end lost 3 bases, and 16 bases lay between the germline ends. Germline CDR1 LGHNA, CDR2 YNFKEQ. The CDR3 extends over 16 amino acids.

The V call is TRBV5-6, the J call TRBJ1-2, with 8 bases lining up with TRBD1. The CDR3 spans 13 residues. The V and J ends lost 5 bases and 3 bases, in that order; junction bases with no gene match: 3. The V gene's germline CDR1 is SGHDT and CDR2 YYEEEE. CDR3 amino acids: CASRLTGDYGYTF. For the CDR3, the DNA is TGTGCCAGCAGACTGACAGGGGACTATGGCTACACCTTC.

This rearrangement joins TRBV7-3 to TRBJ2-1, with TRBD1 matching 7 bases. The CDR3 has 14 amino acids. J was trimmed by 4 bases and V by 4 bases; bases with no gene match: 4. CDR1 is SGHTA, CDR2 FQGTGA, per germline. The CDR3 DNA is TGTGCCAGCAGCTCCCCGGGACAGTACAATGAGCAGTTCTTC. It is translated as CASSSPGQYNEQFF.

The rearrangement uses TRBV4-2 and TRBJ2-5; 12 bases map to TRBD2. CDR3 length equals 18 residues. CDR1 LGHNA and CDR2 YNFKEQ come from the germline V gene. V was pared by 0 bases and J by 4 bases, with 9 bases of the junction left unmatched. This chain's CDR3 is CASSQDRASGGEGETQYF. For the CDR3, the DNA is TGTGCCAGCAGCCAAGATCGGGCTAGCGGGGGGGAGGGAGAGACCCAGTACTTC.

This chain connects TRBV27 to TRBJ1-1, with D uncertain. The V and J ends lost 3 bases and 4 bases respectively, with 9 bases between them. Germline loops: CDR1 MNHEY, CDR2 SMNVEV (reference sequence). The CDR3 sequence is 13 residues long. In nucleotides, the CDR3 is TGTGCCAGCAGTTTCCGGACTACCACTGAAGCTTTCTTT. This encodes CASSFRTTTEAFF.

The chain joins TRBV7-2 to TRBJ1-2; 7 nucleotides line up with TRBD1. Germline trimming cut 3 bases from V and 6 bases from J; bases unmatched to any gene: 10. Per the germline V gene, CDR1 is SGHTA and CDR2 is FQGNSA. The CDR3 length is 15 residues. For the CDR3, the DNA is TGTGCCAGCAGCTTCCTCACAGGGGCTGGGGATGGCTACACCTTC. The encoded protein is CASSFLTGAGDGYTF. Full variable domain (missing parts from reference TRBV7-2 and TRBJ1-2): GAGVSQSPSNKVTEKGKDVELRCDPISGHTALYWYRQSLGQGLEFLIYFQGNSAPDKSGLPSDRFSAERTGGSVSTLTIQRTQQEDSAVYLCASSFLTGAGDGYTFGSGTRLTVV.